These 32 T cell receptor beta chains came from one sample sequenced in a study of OX40 agonist ivuxolimab in advanced cancers. The method was immunoSEQ multiplex PCR; TCRdb's version includes in-frame clones alone and lacks a portion of them. The table records over 25,000 clones, nearly 95% of them present only once. Sequencing used CD4+ or CD8+ T cells sorted from blood, obtained in a trial of the OX40 agonist ivuxolimab. All receptors come from an adult with an advanced solid tumor such as melanoma, head and neck, liver or kidney cancer.

The chain carries TRBV18 and TRBJ2-2, with D perhaps TRBD1 (6 bases). The CDR3 has 16 amino acids. Trimming pared 2 bases from V and 4 bases from J, leaving 14 bases between. Germline V gene lookup returns CDR1 KGHSH and CDR2 LQKENI. CDR3 loop: CASSPITGFATGELFF. The CDR3 DNA sequence: TGTGCCAGCTCACCAATTACAGGGTTTGCCACCGGGGAGCTGTTTTTT. The full variable domain, in which reference TRBV18 and TRBJ2-2 provide the parts outside the CDR3, is NAGVMQNPRHLVRRRGQEARLRCSPMKGHSHVYWYRQLPEEGLKFMVYLQKENIIDESGMPKERFSAEFPKEGPSILRIQQVVRGDSAAYFCASSPITGFATGELFFGEGSRLTVL.

The rearrangement joins TRBV27 to TRBJ2-1; TRBD2 aligns across 13 bases. The V segment lost 2 bases and the J segment 10 bases; nucleotides outside the gene matches: 5. Germline CDR1 reads MNHEY; CDR2 reads SMNVEV (reference sequence). The CDR3 totals 15 residues. CDR3 sequence: CASSLGTSGEREQFF. CDR3 nucleotide sequence: TGTGCCAGCAGTTTAGGGACTAGCGGGGAGAGGGAGCAGTTCTTC.

V is TRBV7-9 and J is TRBJ1-6, with D tentatively TRBD1 (5 bases). V was trimmed by 5 bases and J by 7 bases, leaving 18 bases between them. This CDR3 spans 16 amino acids. Looked up from germline, CDR1 is SEHNR and CDR2 is FQNEAQ (reference sequence). CDR3 residues: CASSTTPQGSNSPLHF. In nucleotides, the CDR3 is TGTGCCAGCAGCACTACCCCCCAGGGCTCCAATTCACCCCTCCACTTT.

The rearrangement joins TRBV15 to TRBJ2-7; 7 nucleotides agree with TRBD1. From germline, CDR1 is LNHNV and CDR2 YYDKDF (reference sequence). The junction had 8 bases not matched to a gene; V was cut back by 1 base and J by 5 bases. The CDR3 is made up of 15 amino acids. The CDR3 region is CATSRVGGGVDEQYF. The CDR3 DNA reads TGTGCCACCAGCAGAGTAGGGGGCGGTGTAGACGAGCAGTACTTC.

CDR3 loop: CASSSVDRGYADEQFF. CDR3 nucleotides: TGTGCCAGCAGTTCGGTAGACAGGGGGTATGCCGATGAGCAGTTCTTC. The rearrangement uses TRBV6-5 and TRBJ2-1; 9 nucleotides agree with TRBD1. The CDR3 length is 16 residues. The germline gives CDR1 MNHEY, CDR2 SVGAGI. V shed 4 bases and J 8 bases; nucleotides not matched to a gene: 12.

The rearrangement uses TRBV19 and TRBJ1-2; 7 nucleotides match TRBD1. Germline V gene lookup returns CDR1 LNHDA and CDR2 SQIVND (reference sequence). CDR3 length equals 15 residues. Trimming at V came to 7 bases and at J to 3 bases, leaving 11 bases not matched to a gene. CDR3 sequence: CASTWGQTGDYGYTF. The CDR3 DNA is TGTGCCAGTACCTGGGGACAGACTGGGGACTATGGCTACACCTTC.

The chain is built from TRBV12-1 and TRBJ2-1. TRBV12-1 constitutes a pseudogene. This CDR3 comprises 13 residues. The CDR3 nucleotides are TGTGCCACCCTGGGGGATCGAACAGCTGAGCAGTTCTTC. It is translated as CATLGDRTAEQFF.

In this sample, this clone turned up once. The V call is TRBV6-1, the J call TRBJ2-2; D gene ambiguous. V lost 6 bases, J lost 7 bases, and 12 bases lay in between. The CDR3 is 13 residues long. The germline V gene has CDR1 MNHNS and CDR2 SASEGT. CDR3 nucleotides: TGTGCCAGCAGCATACCGGGTGGCGGGGAGCTGTTTTTT. Its protein is CASSIPGGGELFF.

In the case of this clone: The germline gene is not matched at one end of the junction; a read error may be the cause. V usage is TRBV7-9 and J usage is TRBJ1-6; D is unclear. Germline V gene data show CDR1 as SEHNR and CDR2 as FQNEAQ (reference sequence). The CDR3 contains 18 residues. The CDR3 DNA reads TGTGCCAGCAGCCCCCCCCGTGACGGTAACTCCTATAGTTCACCCCTCCACTTT. Amino acids: CASSPPRDGNSYSSPLHF.

Of note for this clone: This sample also contains other DNA sequences that code for the same CDR3. J is TRBJ1-1 and V is TRBV19; D gene unclear. The germline V and J ends were trimmed by 1 base and 0 bases, with 3 bases remaining between them. The CDR3 contains 13 residues. Germline assignment: CDR1 LNHDA and CDR2 SQIVND (reference sequence). As DNA, the CDR3 is TGTGCCAGTAGTATAGGAATGAACACTGAAGCTTTCTTT. Amino acids: CASSIGMNTEAFF. The whole variable domain, remainder taken from reference TRBV19 and TRBJ1-1, is DGGITQSPKYLFRKEGQNVTLSCEQNLNHDAMYWYRQDPGQGLRLIYYSQIVNDFQKGDIAEGYSVSREKKESFPLTVTSAQKNPTAFYLCASSIGMNTEAFFGQGTRLTVV.

This clone was seen a few times. The V call is TRBV27, the J call TRBJ1-5; D is unresolved. Per the germline V gene, CDR1 is MNHEY and CDR2 is SMNVEV (reference sequence). This CDR3 region has 10 residues. V lost 8 bases and J lost 5, with 4 bases in between. The CDR3 DNA is TGTGCCAGCGGGGATCAGCCCCAGCATTTT. Translation gives CASGDQPQHF.

The J gene is TRBJ2-7, the V gene TRBV29-1; 7 bases line up with TRBD1. The germline CDR1 and CDR2 sequences are SQVTM and ANQGSEA. The ends lost 3 bases at V and 4 bases at J; junction bases unmatched: 6. CDR3 size: 13 residues. The CDR3 is CSVDSGTEYEQYF. The CDR3 nucleotides read TGCAGCGTTGATTCGGGGACAGAGTACGAGCAGTACTTC.

V is TRBV4-1 and J is TRBJ2-1; TRBD2 aligns across 10 bases. Germline V CDR1 and CDR2: MGHRA, YSYEKL. This CDR3 comprises 16 residues. V was pared by 0 bases and J by 4 bases, with 3 bases of the junction left unmatched. The CDR3, as DNA: TGCGCCAGCAGCCAAGAAGCGGGAGGGCCTTACAATGAGCAGTTCTTC. It yields the protein CASSQEAGGPYNEQFF.

J is TRBJ2-1 and V is TRBV25-1; no clear D. V gave up 1 base and J gave up 9 bases, with 13 bases separating them. Germline assignment: CDR1 MGHDK and CDR2 SYGVNS. CDR3 length equals 14 residues. CDR3 sequence: CASSESKLFGEQFF. CDR3 nucleotide sequence: TGTGCCAGCAGTGAATCCAAACTATTCGGTGAGCAGTTCTTC.

This clone was detected only once. The rearrangement joins TRBV11-3 to TRBJ2-2; D remains unclear. This CDR3 is 14 amino acids long. Germline CDR1 is SGHNT and CDR2 is YENEEA. V gave up 5 bases and J gave up 5 bases, with 12 bases separating them. The CDR3 loop reads CASSQSIETGELFF. The CDR3 DNA follows: TGTGCCAGCAGCCAGAGCATAGAGACCGGGGAGCTGTTTTTT.

This clone was seen once. The chain recombines TRBV10-3 with TRBJ2-2; D perhaps matches TRBD1 (5 bases). The CDR3 covers 15 residues. Trimming removed 0 bases at V and 6 bases at J, with 11 bases between. Germline values: CDR1 ENHRY, CDR2 SYGVKD. CDR3 sequence reads: CAISESTAGSGELFF. DNA of the CDR3: TGTGCCATCAGTGAGTCGACGGCAGGGTCCGGGGAGCTGTTTTTT.

J is TRBJ1-5 and V is TRBV4-1; a possible D gene is TRBD1 (5 bases). The CDR3 loop spans 15 amino acids. Germline-derived CDR1 and CDR2 are MGHRA and YSYEKL. Deletions cut 0 bases from V and 0 bases from J, with 6 bases between. CDR3 region: CASSQEGGSNQPQHF. CDR3 bases: TGCGCCAGCAGCCAAGAGGGGGGTAGCAATCAGCCCCAGCATTTT.

This rearrangement joins TRBV19 to TRBJ1-1; 9 bases match TRBD1. The germline CDR1 and CDR2 sequences are LNHDA and SQIVND (reference sequence). J gave up 6 bases and V 4 bases, and 6 bases lay outside the gene matches. The CDR3 totals 14 residues. The CDR3 sequence: CASSNTGGSAEAFF. In DNA, the CDR3 is TGTGCCAGTAGTAACACAGGGGGCAGCGCTGAAGCTTTCTTT.

V is TRBV2 and J is TRBJ1-2; a weak D match, TRBD1 (5 bases). Germline CDR1 reads SNHLY; CDR2 reads FYNNEI. There are 12 residues in the CDR3. V dropped 8 bases and J dropped 4 bases, with 11 bases sitting between them. The CDR3 nucleotides are TGTGCCAGCGAGGGGTTTAGCTATGGCTACACCTTC. This gives the protein CASEGFSYGYTF.

The V and J genes are TRBV2 and TRBJ1-6; 7 positions match TRBD1. CDR3 length: 15 residues. Trimming cost V 7 bases and J 6 bases; bases outside gene matches: 9. The germline gives CDR1 SNHLY, CDR2 FYNNEI. Here the CDR3 reads CASTINRDSNSPLHF. CDR3 bases: TGTGCCAGCACCATCAACCGGGACAGTAATTCACCCCTCCACTTT.

V gene TRBV27 combines with J gene TRBJ2-3; 11 bases agree with TRBD2. With 1 base clipped from V and 3 bases from J, the junction kept 6 bases outside the gene matches. CDR1 is MNHEY and CDR2 is SMNVEV in the germline V gene (reference sequence). This CDR3 has 17 amino acids. The CDR3 nucleotides are TGTGCCAGCAGTTTATTGGGTAGCGGGAGGGTGACAGATACGCAGTATTTT. It is translated as CASSLLGSGRVTDTQYF.

The chain uses TRBV11-2 and TRBJ2-5; 7 bases fit TRBD2. After removal of 4 bases from V and 6 bases from J, the junction contained 8 bases not matched to a gene. CDR1 and CDR2 from the germline V gene are SGHAT and FQNNGV. CDR3 size: 14 residues. CDR3 sequence reads: CASSWARGGKTQYF. CDR3 in DNA: TGTGCCAGCAGCTGGGCAAGGGGAGGGAAGACCCAGTACTTC.

The CDR3 nucleotides are TGCGCCAGCAGCCCGGGTAGCGGGAATTGGGAGACCCAGTACTTC. This codes for CASSPGSGNWETQYF. This chain joins TRBV5-1 and TRBJ2-5, with 8 bases lining up with TRBD2. Trimming removed 4 bases from V and 5 bases from J; junction bases left unmatched: 10. The CDR3 contains 15 residues. Germline V gene lookup returns CDR1 SGHRS and CDR2 YFSETQ.

The J gene is TRBJ2-7, the V gene TRBV6-5, with 7 bases matching TRBD1. After removal of 0 bases from V and 6 bases from J, the junction contained 5 bases not matched to a gene. The CDR3 extends over 14 amino acids. CDR1 and CDR2 from the germline V gene are MNHEY and SVGAGI. The CDR3 DNA sequence: TGTGCCAGCAGTTACTCGGGACAGTTCGCCGAGCAGTACTTC. Translation gives CASSYSGQFAEQYF.

The V gene is TRBV2, the J gene TRBJ2-7; 9 nucleotides align to TRBD2. Per the germline V gene, CDR1 is SNHLY and CDR2 is FYNNEI. V lost 9 bases, J lost 2 bases, and 11 bases stayed unmatched. CDR3 length: 15 residues. CDR3 sequence (DNA): TGTGCCAGAGAAATTAGCGGGGGTAGAACCTACGAGCAGTACTTC. Translation: CAREISGGRTYEQYF.

The CDR3 loop is CASSPPGLGIYEQYF. The CDR3 nucleotides are TGTGCCAGTAGCCCGCCGGGACTGGGGATCTACGAGCAGTACTTC. The rearrangement joins TRBV19 to TRBJ2-7; perhaps TRBD2 as D (6 bases). Per the germline V gene, CDR1 is LNHDA and CDR2 is SQIVND (reference sequence). The CDR3 loop spans 15 amino acids. With 6 bases removed from V and 3 bases from J, the gap between germline ends came to 18 bases. Filled out from reference TRBV19 and TRBJ2-7, the complete variable domain reads DGGITQSPKYLFRKEGQNVTLSCEQNLNHDAMYWYRQDPGQGLRLIYYSQIVNDFQKGDIAEGYSVSREKKESFPLTVTSAQKNPTAFYLCASSPPGLGIYEQYFGPGTRLTVT.

The rearrangement uses TRBV6-1 and TRBJ1-1; 7 bases line up with TRBD1. CDR1 MNHNS and CDR2 SASEGT come from the germline V gene. V trimming: 5 bases; J trimming: 5 bases; junction bases outside the gene matches: 2. The CDR3 runs 12 residues. The CDR3 coding sequence is TGTGCCAGCAGTCCAGGGGGGACTGAAGCTTTCTTT. Translating it yields CASSPGGTEAFF.

J is TRBJ2-7 and V is TRBV6-5; D is possibly TRBD2 (6 bases). The CDR3 length is 13 residues. V was shortened by 10 bases and J by 4 bases, with 17 bases between the two germline ends. Germline values: CDR1 MNHEY, CDR2 SVGAGI. Written as DNA, the CDR3 is TGTGCCACCCAGGGCGGGAAGTGGTACGAGCAGTACTTC. Its protein product is CATQGGKWYEQYF.

This clone occurred a few times. The chain joins TRBV19 to TRBJ1-1; D remains unclear. CDR1 is LNHDA, CDR2 SQIVND, per germline (reference sequence). Trimming stripped 7 bases from V and 5 bases from J, with 17 bases between. The CDR3 length is 14 residues. The chain's CDR3 is CASTIDGVGTEAFF. Here the CDR3 DNA reads TGTGCCAGTACCATAGACGGGGTTGGAACTGAAGCTTTCTTT.

This chain joins TRBV5-1 and TRBJ1-3, with D maybe TRBD1 (5 bases). The germline V and J ends were trimmed by 1 base and 0 bases, with 26 bases remaining between them. Germline V gene lookup returns CDR1 SGHRS and CDR2 YFSETQ. This CDR3 comprises 21 residues. This chain's CDR3 is CASSLWGVPNPDFSSGNTIYF. CDR3 bases: TGCGCCAGCAGCTTGTGGGGGGTCCCTAATCCCGACTTCTCCTCTGGAAACACCATATATTTT.

The V gene is TRBV28, the J gene TRBJ1-3; tentatively, D is TRBD1 (5 bases). CDR1 is MDHEN and CDR2 is SYDVKM in the germline V gene. Trimming stripped 8 bases from V and 2 bases from J, with 10 bases between. There are 13 residues in the CDR3. CDR3 amino acids: CASARDPGNTIYF. As DNA, the CDR3 is TGTGCCAGCGCCAGGGACCCTGGAAACACCATATATTTT.

This CDR3 is CASSYNPRMAFF. CDR3 sequence (DNA): TGTGCCAGCAGTTACAACCCCCGGATGGCTTTCTTT. The chain couples TRBV6-6 to TRBJ1-1; D is uncertain. The CDR3 extends over 12 amino acids. The ends were cut back, 2 bases at V and 11 bases at J, with 12 bases in the middle. Germline V CDR1 and CDR2: MNHNY, SVGAGI (reference sequence).